Below, 30 T cell receptor beta chains from the same sample are listed, as sequenced in a study of blood T cell repertoires in COVID-19. The assay was immunoSEQ multiplex PCR, and TCRdb's table has in-frame clones only and misses some. The sample consists of under 300,000 clones, roughly 90% of them appearing once. The sequencing sample was made of peripheral blood. These receptor sequences come from a man younger than 45 who had recovered from COVID-19.

This chain uses TRBV6-1 with TRBJ2-1, with 7 bases that match TRBD1. With V trimmed by 1 base and J by 2 bases, 2 bases remained unmatched. This CDR3 contains 15 residues. CDR1 and CDR2 (germline): MNHNS, SASEGT. The CDR3 loop reads CASSEEGQTYNEQFF. CDR3 nucleotide sequence: TGTGCCAGCAGTGAAGAGGGACAGACCTACAATGAGCAGTTCTTC.

The chain links TRBV15 to TRBJ1-2; tentative D call: TRBD1 (6 bases). The CDR3 runs to 14 residues. V was cut by 4 bases and J by 5 bases, with 14 bases left in between. Germline lookup yields CDR1 LNHNV and CDR2 YYDKDF (reference sequence). The CDR3 here is CATSTPGQLYGYTF. For the CDR3, the DNA is TGTGCCACCAGCACCCCCGGACAGTTGTATGGCTACACCTTC.

The chain has TRBV6-6 and TRBJ1-2; D gene uncertain. The CDR3 is 16 residues long. V was clipped by 1 base and J by 5 bases, with 17 bases between them. Germline CDR1 reads MNHNY; CDR2 reads SVGAGI (reference sequence). CDR3 sequence: CASSYFDMATNYGYTF. The CDR3 nucleotides are TGTGCCAGCAGTTACTTCGACATGGCGACGAATTATGGCTACACCTTC.

The CDR3 nucleotides are TGTGCCAGCAGCGTAGGGCAAGAAGAGACCCAGTACTTC. Residues: CASSVGQEETQYF. V is TRBV9 and J is TRBJ2-5, with D hard to call. Germline V CDR1 and CDR2: SGDLS, YYNGEE. V gave up 0 bases and J gave up 3 bases, with 6 bases separating them. There are 13 residues in the CDR3.

The DNA of the CDR3 is TGTGCCAGCAGTATAATGAGGGGACAGGGAGAGACCCAGTACTTC. Amino acids: CASSIMRGQGETQYF. V is TRBV2 and J is TRBJ2-5; 9 nucleotides align to TRBD1. The CDR3 spans 15 residues. J lost 4 bases, V lost 5 bases, and 8 bases had no gene match. Germline V gene lookup returns CDR1 SNHLY and CDR2 FYNNEI.

The count of this clone is one. The chain joins TRBV6-5 to TRBJ2-1; D gene ambiguous. V lost 6 bases and J 4 bases, leaving 4 bases between the germline ends. CDR1 is MNHEY and CDR2 is SVGAGI in the germline V gene. The CDR3 extends over 11 amino acids. For the CDR3, the DNA is TGTGCCAGCAGGAGTTACAATGAGCAGTTCTTC. As protein: CASRSYNEQFF.

The V and J genes are TRBV7-9 and TRBJ1-1; possible D gene TRBD1, 6 bases. Germline V gives CDR1 SEHNR, CDR2 FQNEAQ (reference sequence). CDR3 length: 14 residues. V shed 1 base and J shed 5 bases, with 11 bases lying between them. The CDR3 loop reads CASSLVGGGTEAFF. The CDR3 DNA reads TGTGCCAGCAGCTTAGTAGGGGGAGGGACTGAAGCTTTCTTT.

This clone was seen just once. Here the CDR3 reads CASSRFHPRDNTDTQYF. The DNA of the CDR3 is TGTGCCAGCAGTAGATTCCATCCAAGGGACAACACAGATACGCAGTATTTT. The J gene is TRBJ2-3, the V gene TRBV6-6; weak D call: TRBD1 (6 bases). The V end lost 5 bases, the J end lost 2 bases, and 20 bases lay between the germline ends. The CDR3 has 17 amino acids. CDR1 MNHNY and CDR2 SVGAGI come from the germline V gene (reference sequence).

The V and J genes are TRBV7-6 and TRBJ1-2; D may be TRBD1 (5 bases). CDR1 is SGHVS, CDR2 FNYEAQ, per germline. The CDR3 has 15 amino acids. Trimming took off 1 base at V and 4 bases at J, with 13 bases between the two ends. This chain's CDR3 is CASSLVRGGSYGYTF. CDR3 DNA: TGTGCCAGCAGCTTAGTGCGGGGGGGGAGCTATGGCTACACCTTC.

The CDR3 region is CASSLGLAGDTQYF. The DNA for the CDR3 is TGTGCCAGCAGCTTAGGACTAGCAGGAGATACGCAGTATTTT. The rearrangement uses TRBV13 and TRBJ2-3; D may be TRBD2 (6 bases). This CDR3 is built from 14 residues. The germline V gene has CDR1 PRHDT and CDR2 FYEKMQ (reference sequence). V was shortened by 0 bases and J by 5 bases, with 9 bases between the two germline ends.

The chain uses TRBV6-5 and TRBJ2-7, with a tentative D call TRBD2 (5 bases). The CDR3 covers 14 residues. The V end lost 2 bases, the J end lost 2 bases, and 10 bases lay between the germline ends. Germline V gene lookup returns CDR1 MNHEY and CDR2 SVGAGI. The CDR3 loop reads CASSYAGLTYEQYF. The CDR3 DNA is TGTGCCAGCAGTTACGCGGGTCTTACCTACGAGCAGTACTTC.

The chain carries TRBV11-3 and TRBJ1-1; tentatively, D is TRBD1 (6 bases). V lost 5 bases and J lost 10, with 14 bases in between. Germline CDR1 and CDR2: SGHNT and YENEEA. The length of the CDR3 is 12 residues. In DNA, the CDR3 is TGTGCCAGCAGCGTACCGGGGGGGCCAGCTTTCTTT. As protein: CASSVPGGPAFF. Full variable domain (missing parts from reference TRBV11-3 and TRBJ1-1): EAGVVQSPRYKIIEKKQPVAFWCNPISGHNTLYWYLQNLGQGPELLIRYENEEAVDDSQLPKDRFSAERLKGVDSTLKIQPAELGDSAVYLCASSVPGGPAFFGQGTRLTVV.

This sequence joins TRBV7-2 and TRBJ1-3; D unresolved. Trimming stripped 1 base from V and 6 bases from J, with 13 bases between. This CDR3 spans 15 amino acids. Germline V gives CDR1 SGHTA, CDR2 FQGNSA. CDR3 in amino acids: CASSLVGRRENTIYF. CDR3 sequence (DNA): TGTGCCAGCAGCTTAGTCGGCAGGCGAGAAAACACCATATATTTT.

The chain has TRBV23-1 and TRBJ1-1; TRBD1 is a possible D gene (5 bases). TRBV23-1 belongs to the ORF category, with a function that is uncertain. Trimming took 0 bases from V and 1 from J, leaving 12 bases between them. CDR3 length equals 16 residues. The DNA of the CDR3 is TGCGCCAGCAGTCAATCCCCCCTCCAGGGGAACACTGAAGCTTTCTTT. Encoded protein: CASSQSPLQGNTEAFF.

Turning to this clone: Different DNA sequences within this sample yield the same CDR3. The chain combines TRBV27 with TRBJ1-6, with D perhaps matching TRBD1 (6 bases). Germline CDR1 and CDR2: MNHEY and SMNVEV (reference sequence). With 2 bases removed from V and 10 bases from J, the gap between germline ends came to 9 bases. CDR3 length: 13 amino acids. The CDR3 bases are TGTGCCAGCAGTTTAGCAGGGGTCTCACCCCTCCACTTT. Its protein product is CASSLAGVSPLHF.

The CDR3 sequence: CASSQGNYGYTF. The DNA of the CDR3 is TGTGCCAGCTCCCAGGGAAACTATGGCTACACCTTC. V and J are TRBV9 and TRBJ1-2; perhaps TRBD1 as D (5 bases). The CDR3 extends over 12 amino acids. Deletions cut 7 bases from V and 2 bases from J, with 9 bases between. The V gene's germline CDR1 is SGDLS and CDR2 YYNGEE.

This clone was seen more than once but under ten times. The rearrangement joins TRBV7-9 to TRBJ1-5, with unresolved D. V gave up 1 base and J gave up 11 bases, with 9 bases separating them. This CDR3 has 12 amino acids. In germline, CDR1 is SEHNR, CDR2 FQNEAQ (reference sequence). CDR3 residues: CASSLESKAQHF. CDR3 coding DNA: TGTGCCAGCAGCTTAGAGAGTAAAGCCCAGCATTTT. The whole variable domain, filled in from reference TRBV7-9 and TRBJ1-5, reads DTGVSQNPRHKITKRGQNVTFRCDPISEHNRLYWYRQTLGQGPEFLTYFQNEAQLEKSRLLSDRFSAERPKGSFSTLEIQRTEQGDSAMYLCASSLESKAQHFGDGTRLSIL.

The J gene is TRBJ2-3, the V gene TRBV7-6; 12 nucleotides match TRBD2. V was pared by 5 bases and J by 0 bases, with 9 bases of the junction left unmatched. Germline assignment: CDR1 SGHVS and CDR2 FNYEAQ. There are 18 residues in the CDR3. The CDR3 is CASSPRLAGVPSTDTQYF. CDR3 coding DNA: TGTGCCAGCAGCCCCCGACTAGCGGGGGTTCCTAGCACAGATACGCAGTATTTT.

The chain links TRBV6-6 to TRBJ1-5; D is perhaps TRBD1 (6 bases). Germline CDR1 reads MNHNY; CDR2 reads SVGAGI (reference sequence). Between the trimmed V and J ends, which lost 6 bases and 3 bases, there was a span of 18 bases. The CDR3 is 16 amino acids. In DNA form, the CDR3 reads TGTGCCAGCAGCACCAATACAGGACAGATCAATCAGCCCCAGCATTTT. It encodes CASSTNTGQINQPQHF.

The chain combines TRBV6-6 with TRBJ1-1; D unresolved. V was cut by 7 bases and J by 0 bases, with 12 bases left in between. CDR3 length equals 14 residues. The germline V gene has CDR1 MNHNY and CDR2 SVGAGI (reference sequence). This CDR3 is CASNHRAMNTEAFF. The CDR3 nucleotides are TGTGCCAGCAATCACAGAGCCATGAACACTGAAGCTTTCTTT.

V usage is TRBV30 and J usage is TRBJ2-7, with 9 bases fitting TRBD2. CDR3 length: 14 residues. CDR1 and CDR2 from the germline V gene are GTSNPN and SVGIG (reference sequence). Trimming removed 2 bases from V and 5 bases from J; junction bases left unmatched: 7. The CDR3 DNA reads as TGTGCCTGGAGTACGCGGGGGGGCCCCCACGAGCAGTACTTC. Translation gives CAWSTRGGPHEQYF. Full variable domain (remainder filled in from reference TRBV30 and TRBJ2-7): SQTIHQWPATLVQPVGSPLSLECTVEGTSNPNLYWYRQAAGRGLQLLFYSVGIGQISSEVPQNLSASRPQDRQFILSSKKLLLSDSGFYLCAWSTRGGPHEQYFGPGTRLTVT.

This sequence joins TRBV6-5 and TRBJ1-1, with D unresolved. Per germline, CDR1 MNHEY and CDR2 SVGAGI. V dropped 9 bases and J dropped 1 base, with 12 bases sitting between them. The CDR3 is 13 amino acids. CDR3 sequence: CASEPAANTEAFF. Here the CDR3 DNA reads TGTGCCAGTGAACCCGCGGCGAACACTGAAGCTTTCTTT.

The rearrangement uses TRBV19 and TRBJ1-1; possibly TRBD1 for D (6 bases). Trimming removed 3 bases from V and 7 bases from J, with 21 bases in between. This CDR3 comprises 16 residues. CDR1 is LNHDA, CDR2 SQIVND, per germline (reference sequence). CDR3 bases: TGTGCCAGTAGTATTCTGGACCCGACAGGTCGGGTTGAAGCTTTCTTT. Its protein product is CASSILDPTGRVEAFF. The complete variable domain, with remaining parts taken from reference TRBV19 and TRBJ1-1, reads DGGITQSPKYLFRKEGQNVTLSCEQNLNHDAMYWYRQDPGQGLRLIYYSQIVNDFQKGDIAEGYSVSREKKESFPLTVTSAQKNPTAFYLCASSILDPTGRVEAFFGQGTRLTVV.

The chain recombines TRBV5-1 with TRBJ2-2, with 7 nucleotides matching TRBD1. CDR1 and CDR2 (germline): SGHRS, YFSETQ. The V segment lost 5 bases and the J segment 5 bases; nucleotides outside the gene matches: 6. The CDR3 is 14 residues long. CDR3 in DNA: TGCGCCAGCAGTGAGGGGGCGCGGACCGGGGAGCTGTTTTTT. Residues: CASSEGARTGELFF.

This clone was seen a single time. The chain combines TRBV7-9 with TRBJ1-6, with 9 bases lining up with TRBD1. The germline V gene has CDR1 SEHNR and CDR2 FQNEAQ (reference sequence). The J segment lost 4 bases and the V segment lost 4 bases, leaving 2 bases of the junction unmatched. This CDR3 has 15 residues. The CDR3 coding sequence is TGTGCCAGCAGCTCCGGGACAGGGTATAATTCACCCCTCCACTTT. As protein: CASSSGTGYNSPLHF.

The chain recombines TRBV10-3 with TRBJ2-1, with 13 bases lining up with TRBD2. Germline CDR1 and CDR2: ENHRY and SYGVKD. V was clipped by 4 bases and J by 6 bases; unmatched bases: 3. This CDR3 comprises 15 residues. The CDR3 reads CAISGTSGGRNEQFF. Here the CDR3 DNA reads TGTGCCATCAGTGGGACTAGCGGGGGTCGCAATGAGCAGTTCTTC.

This rearrangement joins TRBV9 to TRBJ1-1; no clear D gene. The germline V gene encodes CDR1 SGDLS and CDR2 YYNGEE. This CDR3 has 16 residues. Trimming took 2 bases from V and 4 from J, leaving 18 bases between them. Here the CDR3 reads CASSVDAWRVGTEAFF. DNA of the CDR3: TGTGCCAGCAGCGTCGACGCCTGGAGGGTGGGCACTGAAGCTTTCTTT.

V gene TRBV9 combines with J gene TRBJ2-3; no firm D call. The germline V gene encodes CDR1 SGDLS and CDR2 YYNGEE. CDR3 length: 14 amino acids. V lost 0 bases, J lost 2 bases, and 7 bases lay in between. The CDR3 nucleotides are TGTGCCAGCAGCGTAGTCGAGTTCACAGATACGCAGTATTTT. Its protein is CASSVVEFTDTQYF. The full variable domain, completed using reference TRBV9 and TRBJ2-3, is DSGVTQTPKHLITATGQRVTLRCSPRSGDLSVYWYQQSLDQGLQFLIQYYNGEERAKGNILERFSAQQFPDLHSELNLSSLELGDSALYFCASSVVEFTDTQYFGPGTRLTVL.

Of note for this clone: The junction departs from germline at one end; a sequencing error may be responsible. V gene TRBV13 combines with J gene TRBJ2-5; 11 bases line up with TRBD2. The V gene's germline CDR1 is PRHDT and CDR2 FYEKMQ (reference sequence). The CDR3 is 14 residues long. The CDR3 sequence: CASRLAGGPETQYF. In nucleotides, the CDR3 is TGTGCCAGCAGATTAGCGGGGGGGCCGGAGACCCAGTACTTC.

The chain combines TRBV19 with TRBJ2-3, with 8 bases fitting TRBD1. Germline CDR1 reads LNHDA; CDR2 reads SQIVND (reference sequence). The CDR3 runs 14 residues. The V segment lost 7 bases and the J segment 6 bases; nucleotides outside the gene matches: 9. CDR3 region: CASTRDRSRDTQYF. The CDR3 bases are TGTGCCAGTACCCGGGACAGGAGCCGCGATACGCAGTATTTT.